The clone carrying this T cell receptor (beta chain) appeared once. This entry belongs to a study of glioma-infiltrating T cells after dendritic cell vaccination. Study details: Patients received autologous tumor lysate-pulsed dendritic cell vaccination between about 2003 and 2013.

Profiled with immunoSEQ multiplex PCR; TCRdb holds only in-frame clones, not every one. The sample contains over 90,000 clones, 80% of which appear only once. This CDR3 has 22 residues. Time point: after dendritic cell vaccination, including at tumor progression/relapse. This TCR was recovered from a human donor with glioblastoma. The rearrangement uses TRBV21-1 and TRBJ1-5. TRBV21-1 is deemed a pseudogene. The specimen was blood, collected after dendritic cell vaccination. The CDR3 nucleotides are TGTGCCAGCAGCAAAGTACAACTGGGGGGGAAAAACAGCAAGAGGTGGAATCAGCCCCAGCATTTT. This gives the protein CASSKVQLGGKNSKRWNQPQHF.